This T cell receptor beta chain was observed in a study of T cell responses to AZD1222 COVID-19 vaccine. General study results and limits: Nearly half of spike-specific TCRs reportedly target unmutated variant regions. Females made up more of the donors, who were largely white British, and clonal diversity may have come out too low.

Using immunoSEQ multiplex PCR, the repertoire was profiled, and TCRdb retains in-frame clones only, with some absent. The sample comprises some 120,000 clones, approximately 90% of which are singletons, and approximately 10% rests with the top ten. From germline, CDR1 is SGHKS and CDR2 YYEKEE (reference sequence). This CDR3 has 14 amino acids. The V and J ends lost 0 bases and 6 bases respectively, with 12 bases between them. Points on this clone: Its antigen is unknown.

The material sequenced was peripheral blood, taken on day 0 of MenACWY control vaccination. The chain carries TRBV5-5 and TRBJ1-1; D is unclear. The origin of this receptor is an adult in good health. This chain's CDR3 is CASSLVSLRPEAFF. Here the CDR3 DNA reads TGTGCCAGCAGCTTGGTTTCGCTGAGACCTGAAGCTTTCTTT.